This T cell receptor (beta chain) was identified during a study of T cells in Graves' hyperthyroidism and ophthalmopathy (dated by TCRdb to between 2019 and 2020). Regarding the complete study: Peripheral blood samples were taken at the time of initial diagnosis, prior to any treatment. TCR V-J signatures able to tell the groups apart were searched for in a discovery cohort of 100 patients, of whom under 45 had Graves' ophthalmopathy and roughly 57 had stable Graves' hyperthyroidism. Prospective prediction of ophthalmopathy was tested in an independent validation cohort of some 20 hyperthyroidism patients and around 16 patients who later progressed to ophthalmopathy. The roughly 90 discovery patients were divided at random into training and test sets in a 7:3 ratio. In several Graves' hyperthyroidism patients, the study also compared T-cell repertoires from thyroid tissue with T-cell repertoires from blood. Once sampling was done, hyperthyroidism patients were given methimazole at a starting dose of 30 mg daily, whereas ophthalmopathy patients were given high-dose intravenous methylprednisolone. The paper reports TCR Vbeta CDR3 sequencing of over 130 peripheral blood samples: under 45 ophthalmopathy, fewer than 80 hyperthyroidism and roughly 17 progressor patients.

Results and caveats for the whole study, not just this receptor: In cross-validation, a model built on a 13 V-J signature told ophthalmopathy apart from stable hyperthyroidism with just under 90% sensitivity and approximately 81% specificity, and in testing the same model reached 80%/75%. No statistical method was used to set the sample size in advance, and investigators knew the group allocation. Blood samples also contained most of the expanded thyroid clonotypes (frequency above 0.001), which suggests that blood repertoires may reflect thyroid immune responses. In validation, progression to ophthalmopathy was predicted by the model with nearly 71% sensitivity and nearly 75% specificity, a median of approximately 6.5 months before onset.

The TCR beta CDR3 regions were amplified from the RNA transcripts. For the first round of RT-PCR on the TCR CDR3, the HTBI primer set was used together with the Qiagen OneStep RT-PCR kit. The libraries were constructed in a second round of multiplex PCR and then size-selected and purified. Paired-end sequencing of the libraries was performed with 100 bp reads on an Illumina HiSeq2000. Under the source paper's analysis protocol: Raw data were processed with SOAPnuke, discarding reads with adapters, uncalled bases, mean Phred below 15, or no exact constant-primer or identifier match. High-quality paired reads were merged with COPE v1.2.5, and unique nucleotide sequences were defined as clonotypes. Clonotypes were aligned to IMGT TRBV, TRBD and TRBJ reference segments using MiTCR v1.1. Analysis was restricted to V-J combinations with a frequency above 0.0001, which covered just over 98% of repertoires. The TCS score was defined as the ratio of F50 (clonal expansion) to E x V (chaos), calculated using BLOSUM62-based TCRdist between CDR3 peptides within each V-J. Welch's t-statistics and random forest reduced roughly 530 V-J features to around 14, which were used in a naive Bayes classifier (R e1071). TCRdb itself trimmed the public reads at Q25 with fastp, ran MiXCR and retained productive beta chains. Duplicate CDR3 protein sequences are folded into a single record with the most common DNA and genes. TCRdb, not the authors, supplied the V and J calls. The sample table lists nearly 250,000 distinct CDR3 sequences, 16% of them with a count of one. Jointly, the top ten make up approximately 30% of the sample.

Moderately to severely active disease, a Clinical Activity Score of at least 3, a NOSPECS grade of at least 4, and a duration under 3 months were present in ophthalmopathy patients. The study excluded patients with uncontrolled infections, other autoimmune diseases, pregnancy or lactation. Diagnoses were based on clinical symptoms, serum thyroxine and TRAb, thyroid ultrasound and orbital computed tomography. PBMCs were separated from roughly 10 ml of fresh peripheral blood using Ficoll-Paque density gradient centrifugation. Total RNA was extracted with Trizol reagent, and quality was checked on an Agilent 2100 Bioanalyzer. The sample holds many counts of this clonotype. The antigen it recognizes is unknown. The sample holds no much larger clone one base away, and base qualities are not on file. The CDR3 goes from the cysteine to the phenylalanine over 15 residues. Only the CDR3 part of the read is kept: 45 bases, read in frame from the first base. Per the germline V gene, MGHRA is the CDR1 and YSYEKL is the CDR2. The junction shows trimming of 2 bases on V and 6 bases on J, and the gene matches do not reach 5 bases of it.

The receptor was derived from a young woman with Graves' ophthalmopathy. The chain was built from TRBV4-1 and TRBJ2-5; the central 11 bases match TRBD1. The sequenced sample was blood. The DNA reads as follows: TGCGCCAGCAGCCAACCCGGACAGGGGGCAAAGACCCAGTACTTC. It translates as CASSQPGQGAKTQYF.